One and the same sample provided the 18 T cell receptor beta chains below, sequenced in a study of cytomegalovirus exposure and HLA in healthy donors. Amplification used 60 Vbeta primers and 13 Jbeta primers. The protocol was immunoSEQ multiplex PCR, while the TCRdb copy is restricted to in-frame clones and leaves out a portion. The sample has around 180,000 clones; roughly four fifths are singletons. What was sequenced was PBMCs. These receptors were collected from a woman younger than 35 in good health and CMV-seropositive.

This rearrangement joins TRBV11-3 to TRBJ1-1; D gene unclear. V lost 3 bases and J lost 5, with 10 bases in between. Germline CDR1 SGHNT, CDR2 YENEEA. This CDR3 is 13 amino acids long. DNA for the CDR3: TGTGCCAGCAGCTTCGGGGTAAGGACTGAAGCTTTCTTT. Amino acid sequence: CASSFGVRTEAFF. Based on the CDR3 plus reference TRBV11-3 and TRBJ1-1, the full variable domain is EAGVVQSPRYKIIEKKQPVAFWCNPISGHNTLYWYLQNLGQGPELLIRYENEEAVDDSQLPKDRFSAERLKGVDSTLKIQPAELGDSAVYLCASSFGVRTEAFFGQGTRLTVV.

Here the CDR3 reads CASSLFSTEAFF. Written as DNA, the CDR3 is TGTGCCAGCAGTTTATTTAGCACTGAAGCTTTCTTT. V and J are TRBV28 and TRBJ1-1; D is ambiguous. This CDR3 spans 12 amino acids. Germline CDR1 MDHEN, CDR2 SYDVKM. V dropped 1 base and J dropped 4 bases, with 4 bases sitting between them.

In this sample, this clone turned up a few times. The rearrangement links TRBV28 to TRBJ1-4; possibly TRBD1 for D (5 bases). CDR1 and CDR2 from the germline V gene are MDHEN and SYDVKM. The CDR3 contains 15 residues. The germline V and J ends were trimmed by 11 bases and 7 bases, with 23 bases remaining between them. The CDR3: CAATGTTGGGEKLFF. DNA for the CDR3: TGTGCCGCAACGGGGACTACGGGCGGTGGTGAAAAACTGTTTTTT.

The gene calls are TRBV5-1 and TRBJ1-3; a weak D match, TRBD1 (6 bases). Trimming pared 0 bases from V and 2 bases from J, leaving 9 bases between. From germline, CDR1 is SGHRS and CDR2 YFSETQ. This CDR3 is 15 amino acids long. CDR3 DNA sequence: TGCGCCAGCAGCTTGGATTCAGGGGCTGGAAACACCATATATTTT. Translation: CASSLDSGAGNTIYF. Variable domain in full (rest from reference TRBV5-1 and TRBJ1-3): KAGVTQTPRYLIKTRGQQVTLSCSPISGHRSVSWYQQTPGQGLQFLFEYFSETQRNKGNFPGRFSGRQFSNSRSEMNVSTLELGDSALYLCASSLDSGAGNTIYFGEGSWLTVV.

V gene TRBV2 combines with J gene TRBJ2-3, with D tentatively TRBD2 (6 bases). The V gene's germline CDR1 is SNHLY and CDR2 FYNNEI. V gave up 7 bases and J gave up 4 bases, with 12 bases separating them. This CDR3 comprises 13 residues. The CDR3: CASKSAGSDTQYF. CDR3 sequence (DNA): TGTGCCAGCAAGTCGGCGGGGTCAGATACGCAGTATTTT.

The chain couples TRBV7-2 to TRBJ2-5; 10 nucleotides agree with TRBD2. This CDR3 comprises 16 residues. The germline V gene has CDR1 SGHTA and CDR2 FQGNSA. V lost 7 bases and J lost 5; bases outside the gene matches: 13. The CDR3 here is CASKELAGARGETQYF. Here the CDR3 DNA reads TGTGCCAGCAAGGAGCTAGCGGGGGCCCGGGGGGAGACCCAGTACTTC.

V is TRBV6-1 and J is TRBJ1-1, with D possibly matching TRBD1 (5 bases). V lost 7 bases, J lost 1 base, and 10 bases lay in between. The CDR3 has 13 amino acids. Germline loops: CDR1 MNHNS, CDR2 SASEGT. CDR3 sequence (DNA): TGTGCCAGCACGCAGGGCCGGAACACTGAAGCTTTCTTT. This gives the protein CASTQGRNTEAFF.

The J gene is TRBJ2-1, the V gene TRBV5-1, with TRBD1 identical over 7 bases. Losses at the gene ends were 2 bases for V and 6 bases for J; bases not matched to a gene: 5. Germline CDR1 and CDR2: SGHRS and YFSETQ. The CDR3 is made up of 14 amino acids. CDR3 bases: TGCGCCAGCAGCTTCCTAACAGGGGTCAATGAGCAGTTCTTC. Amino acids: CASSFLTGVNEQFF.

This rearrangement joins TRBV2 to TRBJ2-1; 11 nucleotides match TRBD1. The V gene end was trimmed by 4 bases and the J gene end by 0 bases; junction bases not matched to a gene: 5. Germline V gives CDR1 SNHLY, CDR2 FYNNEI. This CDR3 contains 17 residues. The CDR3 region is CASSVRTGGLSYNEQFF. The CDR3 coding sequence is TGTGCCAGCAGTGTTCGGACAGGGGGCCTCTCCTACAATGAGCAGTTCTTC.

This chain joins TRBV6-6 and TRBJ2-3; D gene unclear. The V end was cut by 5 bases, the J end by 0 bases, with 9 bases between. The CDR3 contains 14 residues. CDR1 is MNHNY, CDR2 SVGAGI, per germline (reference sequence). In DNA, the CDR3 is TGTGCCAGCAGTGAGTTAGCTAGCACAGATACGCAGTATTTT. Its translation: CASSELASTDTQYF.

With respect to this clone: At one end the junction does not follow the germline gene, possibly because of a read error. As DNA, the CDR3 is TGTGCCAGCAGTTCGGGACTAGCGGGGGGGCCAGGGAACAGTCAGTACTTC. Encoded protein: CASSSGLAGGPGNSQYF. The chain combines TRBV27 with TRBJ2-4; 16 positions agree with TRBD2. The CDR3 runs to 17 residues. Germline CDR1 and CDR2: MNHEY and SMNVEV (reference sequence).

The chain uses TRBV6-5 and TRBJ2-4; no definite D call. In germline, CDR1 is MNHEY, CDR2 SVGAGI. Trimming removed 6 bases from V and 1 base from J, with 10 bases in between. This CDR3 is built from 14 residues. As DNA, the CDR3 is TGTGCCAGCAGCACCGGGTCGGCCAAAAACATTCAGTACTTC. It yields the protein CASSTGSAKNIQYF.

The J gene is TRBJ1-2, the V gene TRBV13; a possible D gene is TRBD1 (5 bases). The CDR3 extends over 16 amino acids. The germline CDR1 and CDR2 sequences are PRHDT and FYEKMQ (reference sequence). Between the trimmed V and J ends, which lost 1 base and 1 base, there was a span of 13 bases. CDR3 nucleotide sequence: TGTGCCAGCAGCTTAGTGGCAGGGAACTATAACTATGGCTACACCTTC. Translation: CASSLVAGNYNYGYTF.

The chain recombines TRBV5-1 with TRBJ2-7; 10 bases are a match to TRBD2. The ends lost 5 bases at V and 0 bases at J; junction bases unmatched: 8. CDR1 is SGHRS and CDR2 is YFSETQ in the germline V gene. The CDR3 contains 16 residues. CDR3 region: CASSFSGGSNSYEQYF. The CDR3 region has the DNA TGCGCCAGCAGTTTTAGCGGGGGGTCTAACTCCTACGAGCAGTACTTC.

CDR3 in amino acids: CASSESPAGYYQETQYF. The CDR3 region has the DNA TGTGCCAGCAGTGAAAGTCCTGCGGGGTATTACCAAGAGACCCAGTACTTC. The V call is TRBV2, the J call TRBJ2-5, with TRBD2 as a possible D gene (6 bases). V lost 2 bases, J lost 0 bases, and 16 bases lay in between. From germline, CDR1 is SNHLY and CDR2 FYNNEI. The CDR3 has 17 residues.

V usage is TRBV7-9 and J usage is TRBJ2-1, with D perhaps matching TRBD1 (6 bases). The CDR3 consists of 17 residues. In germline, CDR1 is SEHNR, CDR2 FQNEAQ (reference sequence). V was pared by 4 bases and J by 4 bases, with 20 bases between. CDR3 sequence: CASSSLLSGHLYNEQFF. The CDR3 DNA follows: TGTGCCAGCAGCTCCTTACTGTCGGGACATCTGTACAATGAGCAGTTCTTC. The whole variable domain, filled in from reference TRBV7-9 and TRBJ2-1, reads DTGVSQNPRHKITKRGQNVTFRCDPISEHNRLYWYRQTLGQGPEFLTYFQNEAQLEKSRLLSDRFSAERPKGSFSTLEIQRTEQGDSAMYLCASSSLLSGHLYNEQFFGPGTRLTVL.

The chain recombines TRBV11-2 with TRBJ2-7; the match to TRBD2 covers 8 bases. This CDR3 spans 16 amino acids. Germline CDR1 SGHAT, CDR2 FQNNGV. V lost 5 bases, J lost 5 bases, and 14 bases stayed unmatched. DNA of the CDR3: TGTGCCAGCAGCCTTGGGGGGCGGGGGGTCGGTAACGAGCAGTACTTC. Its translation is CASSLGGRGVGNEQYF. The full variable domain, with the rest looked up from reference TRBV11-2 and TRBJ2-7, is EAGVAQSPRYKIIEKRQSVAFWCNPISGHATLYWYQQILGQGPKLLIQFQNNGVVDDSQLPKDRFSAERLKGVDSTLKIQPAKLEDSAVYLCASSLGGRGVGNEQYFGPGTRLTVT.

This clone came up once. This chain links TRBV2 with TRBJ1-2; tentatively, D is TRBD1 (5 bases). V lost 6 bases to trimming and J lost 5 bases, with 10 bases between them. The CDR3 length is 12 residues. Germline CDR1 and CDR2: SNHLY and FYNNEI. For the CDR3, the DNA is TGTGCCAGCAGGTGGAGGGGTTATGGCTACACCTTC. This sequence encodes CASRWRGYGYTF.